The subject of this entry is one T cell receptor beta chain. The data were produced by immunoSEQ multiplex PCR, yet TCRdb's version contains in-frame clones alone and is incomplete. The profile shows about 50,000 clones, around 90% of them singletons. This sample was taken from a study of T cell changes during pregnancy in multiple sclerosis. This receptor was taken from a female donor with multiple sclerosis, enrolled in a pregnancy study. This sample comprised CD4+ T cells from peripheral blood mononuclear cells, obtained in the second trimester of pregnancy.

In DNA, the CDR3 is TGTGCCAGCAGCTTAGTGCCGCCGGGACAGAACACTGAAGCTTTCTTT. Amino acid sequence: CASSLVPPGQNTEAFF. The chain has TRBV11-2 and TRBJ1-1, with D perhaps matching TRBD1 (6 bases). Trimming removed 1 base at V and 1 base at J, with 13 bases between. Germline CDR1 SGHAT, CDR2 FQNNGV. This CDR3 has 16 amino acids.